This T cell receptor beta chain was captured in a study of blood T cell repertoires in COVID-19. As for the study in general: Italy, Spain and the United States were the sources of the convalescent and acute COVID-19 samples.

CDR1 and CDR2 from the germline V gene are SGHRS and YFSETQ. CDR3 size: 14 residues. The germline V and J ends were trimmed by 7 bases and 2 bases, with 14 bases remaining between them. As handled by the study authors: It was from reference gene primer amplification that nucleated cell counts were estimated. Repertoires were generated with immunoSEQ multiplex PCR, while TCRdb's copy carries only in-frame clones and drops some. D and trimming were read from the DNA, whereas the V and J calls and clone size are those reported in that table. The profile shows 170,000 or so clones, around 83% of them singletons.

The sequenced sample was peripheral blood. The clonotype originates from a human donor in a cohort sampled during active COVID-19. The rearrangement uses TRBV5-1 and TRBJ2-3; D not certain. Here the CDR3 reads CASHSRPPTDTQYF. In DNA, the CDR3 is TGCGCCAGCCACTCGAGGCCCCCCACAGATACGCAGTATTTT.